This TCR beta chain is from a study of T cell responses to AZD1222 COVID-19 vaccine. Study-level findings and limits: Dominant at 160-218 and 743-854, vaccine-associated CD4 TCRs also spanned spike. Baseline seropositivity occurred in only a handful of AZD1222 recipients. Donors in the cohort were predominantly white British and more often female, and clonal diversity was possibly underestimated. With two AZD1222 doses given, Spike-specific TCR breadth and depth both rose.

Profiling relied on immunoSEQ multiplex PCR, and the TCRdb table lists in-frame clones only, not all of them. The profile shows some 120,000 clones, roughly 87% of them singletons. Trimming pared 1 base from V and 0 bases from J, leaving 12 bases between. Germline CDR1 MGHRA, CDR2 YSYEKL. The CDR3 has 16 residues. As regards this clone: Its antigen is not identified.

Sequencing was performed on peripheral blood, taken on day 0 of AZD1222 vaccination. This clonotype was obtained from an adult in good health. The chain has TRBV4-1 and TRBJ1-1; D unclear. CDR3 in DNA: TGCGCCAGCAGCCAAGTCTTAAGCCTACTGAACACTGAAGCTTTCTTT. This translates into CASSQVLSLLNTEAFF.